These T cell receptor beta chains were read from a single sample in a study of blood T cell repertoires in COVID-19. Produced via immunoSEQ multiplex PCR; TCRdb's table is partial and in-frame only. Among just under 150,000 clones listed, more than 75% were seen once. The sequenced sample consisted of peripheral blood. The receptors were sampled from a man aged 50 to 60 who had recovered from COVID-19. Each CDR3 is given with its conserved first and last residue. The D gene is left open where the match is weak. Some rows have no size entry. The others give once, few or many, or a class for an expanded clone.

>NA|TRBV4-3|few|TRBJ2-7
TGCGCCAGCAGCCAAGGTCTCTCCAGCTCCTACGAGCAGTACTTC
CASSQGLSSSYEQYF
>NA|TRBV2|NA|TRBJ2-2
TGTGCCACCCGGCTTCGGGCGGGTCCCGGGGAGCTGTTTTTT
CATRLRAGPGELFF
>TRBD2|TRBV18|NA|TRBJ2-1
TGTGCCAGCTCACCACCGAGGGCGGGGGGTCCCTACAATGAGCAGTTCTTC
CASSPPRAGGPYNEQFF
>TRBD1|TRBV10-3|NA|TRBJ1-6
TGTGCCATCGGCGGGACAGCTAATTCACCCCTCCACTTT
CAIGGTANSPLHF
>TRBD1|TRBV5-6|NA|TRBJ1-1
TGTGCCAGCAGCAAGGGACAGTCGGCCGGGAGCACTGAAGCTTTCTTT
CASSKGQSAGSTEAFF
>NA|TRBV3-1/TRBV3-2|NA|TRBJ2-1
TGTGCCAGTCAAAGGGGCGCGGAGCAGTTCTTC
CASQRGAEQFF
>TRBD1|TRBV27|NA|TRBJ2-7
TGTGCCAGCAGACCCGGGACAGGACCGATCTACGAGCAGTACTTC
CASRPGTGPIYEQYF
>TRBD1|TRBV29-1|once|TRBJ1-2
TGCAGCGTTGTTTTACCGGGACAGAACTATGGCTACACCTTC
CSVVLPGQNYGYTF
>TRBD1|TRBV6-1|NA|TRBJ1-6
TGTGCCAGCAGTGTAAGATCCGGGACAGGGAGCTCCTATAATTCACCCCTCCACTTT
CASSVRSGTGSSYNSPLHF
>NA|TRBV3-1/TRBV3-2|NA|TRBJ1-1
TGTGCCAGCAGCCCGAATTCAGGGTCCACTGAAGCTTTCTTT
CASSPNSGSTEAFF
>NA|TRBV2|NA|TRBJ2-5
TGTGCCACAGGGCGTGGGTTCCAAGAGACCCAGTACTTC
CATGRGFQETQYF
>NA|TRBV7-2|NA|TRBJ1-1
TGTGCCAGCAGTTCCGAGAGGAACACTGAAGCTTTCTTT
CASSSERNTEAFF
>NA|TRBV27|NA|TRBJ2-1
TGTGCCAGCAGTGTAAGAGGCAATCCCTACAATGAGCAGTTCTTC
CASSVRGNPYNEQFF
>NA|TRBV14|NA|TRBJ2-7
TGTGCCAGCAGCCAAGTGTCTGTCCGCTCCTACGAGCAGTACTTC
CASSQVSVRSYEQYF
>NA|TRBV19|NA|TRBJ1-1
TGTGCCAGTAGTACGGAGACGGGAACTGAAGCTTTCTTT
CASSTETGTEAFF
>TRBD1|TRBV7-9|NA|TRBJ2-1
TGTGCCAGCAGCTCCGGGACAGTTAACAATGAGCAGTTCTTC
CASSSGTVNNEQFF
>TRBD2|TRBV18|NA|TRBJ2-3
TGTGCCAGCTCACCACCGTGGCGGGGGGGCCTTTTTTCAGATACGCAGTATTTT
CASSPPWRGGLFSDTQYF
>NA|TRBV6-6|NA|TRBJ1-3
TGTGCCAGCACCACAGGACGTATCTCTGGAAACACCATATATTTT
CASTTGRISGNTIYF
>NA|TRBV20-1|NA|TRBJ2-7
TGCAGTGCTAGCGACAGCTACGAGCAGTACTTC
CSASDSYEQYF
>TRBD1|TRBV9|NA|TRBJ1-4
TGTGCCAGCAGCGTAGACCAGGGGGTCGAAAAACTGTTTTTT
CASSVDQGVEKLFF
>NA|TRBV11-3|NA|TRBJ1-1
TGTGCCAGCAGCTTAGGGCGGAACGAAGCTTTCTTT
CASSLGRNEAFF
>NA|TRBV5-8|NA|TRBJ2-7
TGTGCCAGCAGCTCCTACAGGGTTACCTACTACGAGCAGTACTTC
CASSSYRVTYYEQYF
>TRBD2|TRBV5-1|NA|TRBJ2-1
TGCGCCAGCAGCTTGGCCCCAGCGGGGGCCTCCTACAATGAGCAGTTCTTC
CASSLAPAGASYNEQFF
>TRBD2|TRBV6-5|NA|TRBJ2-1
TGTGCCAGCAGTTACACCGGACTAGCGGGGGGGTATGAGCAGTTCTTC
CASSYTGLAGGYEQFF
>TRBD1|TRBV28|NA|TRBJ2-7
TGTGCCAGCAGCTCACCGGGACAGTCCTACGAGCAGTACTTC
CASSSPGQSYEQYF
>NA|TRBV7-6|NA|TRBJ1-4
TGTGCCAGCAGCTTAGGGGAGGCTAATGAAAAACTGTTTTTT
CASSLGEANEKLFF
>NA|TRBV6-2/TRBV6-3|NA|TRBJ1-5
TGTGCCAGCAGTTTACGGGGTTCGGTCCAGCCCCAGCATTTT
CASSLRGSVQPQHF
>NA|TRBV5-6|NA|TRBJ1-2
TGTGCCAGCAGCTTGCAAGGGGTCAGCTATGGCTACACCTTC
CASSLQGVSYGYTF
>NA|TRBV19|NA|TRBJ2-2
TGTGCCAGTAGATGGAGTAGCGGTCATATGAACACCGGGGAGCTGTTTTTT
CASRWSSGHMNTGELFF
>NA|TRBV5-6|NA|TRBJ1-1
TGTGCCAGCAGCTTGGCCAGGAACACTGAAGCTTTCTTT
CASSLARNTEAFF
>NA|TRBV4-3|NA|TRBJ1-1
TGCGCCAGCAGCCAAGCTGCCGGGCCTGAGGGCACTGAAGCTTTCTTT
CASSQAAGPEGTEAFF
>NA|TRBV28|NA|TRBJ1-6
TGTGCCAGCAGTCCCGACCGGCGGGGGTTCTCACCCCTCCACTTT
CASSPDRRGFSPLHF
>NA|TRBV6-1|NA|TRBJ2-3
TGTGCCAGCAGTGGAAGACTGTTCGATAGCACAGATACGCAGTATTTT
CASSGRLFDSTDTQYF
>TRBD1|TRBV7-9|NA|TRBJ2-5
TGTGCCAGCACCCGCGACACAGGGGGCGCGGAGACCCAGTACTTC
CASTRDTGGAETQYF
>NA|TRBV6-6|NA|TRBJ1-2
TGTGCCAGCAGCGAATCGGAGAATAACTATGGCTACACCTTC
CASSESENNYGYTF
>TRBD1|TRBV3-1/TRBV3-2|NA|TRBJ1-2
TGTGCCAGCAGCCATCCTGACAGGGTTCTCGACTACACCTTC
CASSHPDRVLDYTF
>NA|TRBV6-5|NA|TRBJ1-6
TGTGCCAGCAGTTACGCGGGGGGGGACTATAATTCACCCCTCCACTTT
CASSYAGGDYNSPLHF
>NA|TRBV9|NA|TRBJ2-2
TGTGCCAGCAGCGTAGGGCCAGGGGACACCGGGGAGCTGTTTTTT
CASSVGPGDTGELFF
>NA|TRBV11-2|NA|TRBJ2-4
TGTGCCAGCAGCCCGGTAGCGGAGCTAGCCAAAAACATTCAGTACTTC
CASSPVAELAKNIQYF
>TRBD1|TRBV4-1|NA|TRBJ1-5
TGCGCCAGCAGCCGAGGGACAGGGGTCAATCAGCCCCAGCATTTT
CASSRGTGVNQPQHF
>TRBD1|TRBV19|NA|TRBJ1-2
TGTGCCAGTAGTGCATCGACAGGGGGCTATTCCAGGAATGGCTACACCTTC
CASSASTGGYSRNGYTF
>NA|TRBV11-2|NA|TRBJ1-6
TGTGCCAGCAGCTTAGTGGGGGGGGATTCACCCCTCCACTTT
CASSLVGGDSPLHF
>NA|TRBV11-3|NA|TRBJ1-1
TGTGCCAGCAGCTTATCAGGGAACACTGAAGCTTTCTTT
CASSLSGNTEAFF
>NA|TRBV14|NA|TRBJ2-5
TGTGCCAGCAGCCCTCAGGTCGGCCTAGAGACCCAGTACTTC
CASSPQVGLETQYF
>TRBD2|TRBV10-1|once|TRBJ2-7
TGCGCCAGCAGTGAGTCATGCGTTGGCGGGGGATACGAGCAGTACTTC
CASSESCVGGGYEQYF
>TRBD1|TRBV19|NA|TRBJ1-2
TGTGCCAGTAGTATTTGGACAGGGGTCATCAACTATGGCTACACCTTC
CASSIWTGVINYGYTF
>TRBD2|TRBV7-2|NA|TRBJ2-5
TGTGCCAGCAGCTCACTAGCGGGGGGGCGACAAGAGACCCAGTACTTC
CASSSLAGGRQETQYF
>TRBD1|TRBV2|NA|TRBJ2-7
TGTGCCAGCACCGCCCAGGGGGCCCGCTCCTACGAGCAGTACTTC
CASTAQGARSYEQYF
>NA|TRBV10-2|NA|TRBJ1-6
TGCGCCAGCAGTGAAAGGACAGATAATTCACCCCTCCACTTT
CASSERTDNSPLHF
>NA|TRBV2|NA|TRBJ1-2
TGTGCCAGCAGTGCACAGGGAGCGAACTATGGCTACACCTTC
CASSAQGANYGYTF
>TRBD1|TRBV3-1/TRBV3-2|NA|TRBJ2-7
TGTGCCAGCAGCCATACCGGGACAGGGTCTTCCTACGAGCAGTACTTC
CASSHTGTGSSYEQYF
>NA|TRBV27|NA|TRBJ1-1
TGTGCCAGCAGTTTTGAGGAGGACACTGAAGCTTTCTTT
CASSFEEDTEAFF